These 14 T cell receptor beta chains were all obtained from the same sample, sequenced in a study of spatial heterogeneity in lung cancer. Stated time point: sample taken at primary tumor resection. A single record per CDR3 protein comes from TCRdb applying MiXCR to the 5' RACE reads. The sample contains 8,400 or so distinct CDR3 sequences, roughly 4.3% of which appear only once. Sequenced material: PBMCs, taken at surgery. Every receptor here comes from a male donor with early-stage non-small cell lung cancer.

This clonotype counts as medium-sized. V and J are TRBV5-1 and TRBJ2-7, with D possibly TRBD2 on 5 matching bases. The CDR3 spans 13 residues. Germline lookup yields CDR1 SGHRS and CDR2 YFSETQ. V was pared by 1 base and J by 3 bases, with 8 bases between. The CDR3 spells CASSLTSDYEQYF. CDR3 sequence (DNA): TGCGCCAGCAGCTTGACTAGTGACTACGAGCAGTACTTC.

This clonotype was detected many times. This chain connects TRBV6-5 to TRBJ1-2; D may be TRBD1 (5 bases). The CDR3 consists of 14 residues. Germline assignment: CDR1 MNHEY and CDR2 SVGAGI. The V end lost 2 bases, the J end lost 6 bases, and 13 bases lay between the germline ends. CDR3 protein: CASSYAGTNHGYTF. CDR3 in DNA: TGTGCCAGCAGTTACGCCGGGACGAATCATGGCTACACCTTC.

In its sample, this clonotype was seen many times. V and J are TRBV12-3 or TRBV12-4 and TRBJ2-3; D is unclear. The CDR3 is 13 amino acids. The germline V and J ends were trimmed by 9 bases and 2 bases, with 12 bases remaining between them. The CDR3 DNA is TGTGCCAGTTGCCGTAACCCCACAGATACGCAGTATTTT. It is translated as CASCRNPTDTQYF.

Ten or more counts support this clonotype. The gene calls are TRBV29-1 and TRBJ1-1; no reliable D call. The CDR3 is 13 amino acids. Germline V gives CDR1 SQVTM, CDR2 ANQGSEA. The germline V and J ends were trimmed by 0 bases and 2 bases, with 7 bases remaining between them. This CDR3 reads CSVEDLRNTEAFF. In DNA, the CDR3 is TGCAGCGTTGAAGACCTGAGAAACACTGAAGCTTTCTTT.

In its sample, this clonotype was seen many times. The rearrangement links TRBV20-1 to TRBJ2-3, with TRBD2 identical over 11 bases. Germline V CDR1 and CDR2: DFQATT, SNEGSKA (reference sequence). The CDR3 is 14 residues long. V was pared by 5 bases and J by 4 bases, with 5 bases of the junction left unmatched. The CDR3 DNA reads TGCAGTGCTGCGCTAGCGGGGGGTTCAGATACGCAGTATTTT. This gives the protein CSAALAGGSDTQYF.

In its sample, this clonotype was seen many times. The chain is built from TRBV15 and TRBJ2-1; the D is unclear. Germline lookup yields CDR1 LNHNV and CDR2 YYDKDF (reference sequence). The CDR3 contains 16 residues. Trimming stripped 0 bases from V and 2 bases from J, with 11 bases between. As DNA, the CDR3 is TGTGCCACCAGCAGAGAGAAAGTAGTAGCCTACAATGAGCAGTTCTTC. Its translation: CATSREKVVAYNEQFF. The full variable domain, completed using reference TRBV15 and TRBJ2-1, is DAMVIQNPRYQVTQFGKPVTLSCSQTLNHNVMYWYQQKSSQAPKLLFHYYDKDFNNEADTPDNFQSRRPNTSFCFLDIRSPGLGDTAMYLCATSREKVVAYNEQFFGPGTRLTVL.

By frequency in the sample, this clonotype is medium-sized. V gene TRBV3-1 combines with J gene TRBJ1-5; the D is unclear. V was cut by 3 bases and J by 4 bases, with 10 bases left in between. Germline lookup yields CDR1 LGHDT and CDR2 YNNKEL (reference sequence). This CDR3 region has 14 residues. CDR3 coding DNA: TGTGCCAGCAGCCACGGCAGACAAAATCAGCCCCAGCATTTT. Protein sequence: CASSHGRQNQPQHF.

This clonotype was seen repeatedly, ten times or more. The chain carries TRBV29-1 and TRBJ2-1, with 9 bases that match TRBD1. There are 14 residues in the CDR3. Trimming took 6 bases from V and 8 from J; bases not matched to a gene: 11. Per the germline V gene, CDR1 is SQVTM and CDR2 is ANQGSEA. CDR3 protein: CSVSAGQGLDEQFF. The CDR3 nucleotides read TGCAGCGTCTCCGCGGGACAGGGCTTGGATGAGCAGTTCTTC.

In this sample, this clonotype turned up many times. The chain joins TRBV5-4 to TRBJ2-3; D unclear. The CDR3 length is 16 residues. Per the germline V gene, CDR1 is SGHNT and CDR2 is YYREEE (reference sequence). The V end was cut by 5 bases, the J end by 1 base, with 17 bases between. Here the CDR3 reads CASSPQSLLGTDTQYF. DNA for the CDR3: TGTGCCAGCAGTCCTCAGAGTTTGTTGGGCACAGATACGCAGTATTTT.

This clonotype was seen at least ten times. V is TRBV28 and J is TRBJ1-2, with a weak D call TRBD1 (5 bases). This CDR3 contains 16 residues. V was pared by 6 bases and J by 6 bases, with 23 bases between. The germline V gene has CDR1 MDHEN and CDR2 SYDVKM. In DNA form, the CDR3 reads TGTGCCAGCAGCCACTCCCGTAGGGGCAGGGTAGATGGCTACACCTTC. It yields the protein CASSHSRRGRVDGYTF.

By share of the sample, this clonotype is medium-sized. The chain combines TRBV20-1 with TRBJ1-5; a weak D match, TRBD1 (6 bases). The V and J ends lost 6 bases and 3 bases respectively, with 15 bases between them. Germline values: CDR1 DFQATT, CDR2 SNEGSKA (reference sequence). The CDR3 sequence is 14 residues long. The CDR3 region is CSAGFGGVNQPQHF. The CDR3 bases are TGCAGTGCCGGGTTCGGGGGCGTCAATCAGCCCCAGCATTTT.

This clonotype was picked up many times. The rearrangement joins TRBV7-7 to TRBJ2-3; 8 bases are shared with TRBD2. The CDR3 is made up of 14 amino acids. CDR1 SSHAT and CDR2 FNYEAQ come from the germline V gene (reference sequence). With V trimmed by 5 bases and J by 6 bases, 7 bases remained unmatched. CDR3 in DNA: TGTGCCAGCAGCCAAACCGGGAGGGAGGATACGCAGTATTTT. This gives the protein CASSQTGREDTQYF.

This clonotype was recorded many times. J is TRBJ2-2 and V is TRBV7-2; D tentatively fits TRBD1 or TRBD2 (6 bases each). Germline V CDR1 and CDR2: SGHTA, FQGNSA. The CDR3 has 16 residues. The V gene lost 5 bases and the J gene lost 0 bases, with 13 bases spanning the gap. CDR3 bases: TGTGCCAGCAGCCTATACGGGGGCCCGAACACCGGGGAGCTGTTTTTT. It codes for CASSLYGGPNTGELFF.

This clonotype came up many times. The chain employs TRBV12-3 or TRBV12-4 and TRBJ2-5, with 8 bases fitting TRBD2. The CDR3 sequence is 15 residues long. With V trimmed by 2 bases and J by 3 bases, 5 bases remained unmatched. The CDR3 nucleotides read TGTGCCAGCAGTTTAAGTCGAGCGGGGGAAGAGACCCAGTACTTC. It is translated as CASSLSRAGEETQYF.